This T cell receptor (beta chain) was profiled in a study of T cells in Graves' hyperthyroidism and ophthalmopathy (dated by TCRdb to the late 2010s). The study in broad terms: Peripheral blood samples were taken at the time of initial diagnosis, prior to any treatment. TCR V-J signatures able to tell the groups apart were searched for in a discovery cohort of approximately 95 patients, of whom under 45 had Graves' ophthalmopathy and about 60 had stable Graves' hyperthyroidism. Prospective prediction of ophthalmopathy was tested in an independent validation cohort consisting of 18 hyperthyroidism patients and 15 to 17 patients who later progressed to ophthalmopathy. The roughly 100 discovery patients were divided at random into training and test sets in a 7:3 ratio. In addition, the study compared T-cell repertoires in thyroid tissue and in blood from about six Graves' hyperthyroidism patients. After sampling, hyperthyroidism patients received methimazole starting at 30 mg daily, and ophthalmopathy patients received high-dose intravenous methylprednisolone. TCR Vbeta CDR3 sequencing of approximately 140 peripheral blood samples (more than 40 ophthalmopathy, about 74 hyperthyroidism and 17 progressor patients) is reported in the paper. Study-level results and caveats: Most expanded thyroid clonotypes (frequency above 0.001) were also detected in blood, suggesting blood repertoires may reflect thyroid immune responses. No statistical method was used to fix the sample size in advance, and group allocation was not hidden from the investigators. During validation, the model predicted progression to ophthalmopathy a median of roughly 7.1 months ahead of onset, with approximately 71% sensitivity and 72.22% specificity. A 13 V-J signature model separated ophthalmopathy from stable hyperthyroidism, with 87.88% sensitivity and 81% to 83% specificity in cross-validation and 80%/75% in testing.

CDR1 KGHSH and CDR2 LQKENI were looked up in the germline V gene. V is reduced by 1 base and J by 2 bases, leaving a spacing of 12 bases between them. The CDR3 spans 16 residues, from the cysteine through the phenylalanine. Only the CDR3 region is kept as DNA, spanning 48 bases read in frame from base 1. This clonotype has more than one count but fewer than ten. Its antigen has not been determined. Per-base quality was not reported, and no clone a single base away is much larger than it. Moderately to severely active disease, a Clinical Activity Score of at least 3, a NOSPECS grade of at least 4, and a duration under 3 months were present in ophthalmopathy patients. The study excluded patients with uncontrolled infections, other autoimmune diseases, pregnancy or lactation. Clinical symptoms, serum thyroxine and TRAb, thyroid ultrasound, and orbital computed tomography formed the basis for the diagnoses. PBMCs were separated from around 9.1 ml of fresh peripheral blood using Ficoll-Paque density gradient centrifugation. Trizol reagent was used to extract total RNA, and RNA quality was then checked on an Agilent 2100 Bioanalyzer.

Amplification of TCR beta CDR3 regions was carried out from RNA transcripts. For the first round of RT-PCR on the TCR CDR3, the HTBI primer set was used together with the Qiagen OneStep RT-PCR kit. A second multiplex PCR round built the libraries, followed by size selection and purification. Sequencing of the libraries was done on an Illumina HiSeq2000 using paired-end 100 bp reads. Concerning the study's data processing: SOAPnuke was used to process the raw data, removing reads that contained adapters or uncalled bases, had a mean Phred below 15, or lacked an exact match to the constant primer or identifier. COPE v1.2.5 was used to merge high-quality paired reads, and clonotypes were defined as unique nucleotide sequences. Clonotypes were aligned to IMGT TRBV, TRBD and TRBJ reference segments using MiTCR v1.1. The analysis was restricted to V-J combinations with a frequency above 0.0001, which together covered 99.2% of the repertoires. A TCS score was defined as the ratio between F50 (clonal expansion) and ExV (chaos), using BLOSUM62-based TCRdist between CDR3 peptides within each V-J. Welch's t-statistics and random forest reduced around 520 V-J features to roughly 13, which were used in a naive Bayes classifier (R e1071). The public sequencing data were trimmed at Q25 with fastp and processed into clonotypes with MiXCR by TCRdb, which kept only in-frame beta chains. Rows with one shared CDR3 protein collapse into an entry with the most common genes and DNA. It is TCRdb's table, rather than the study itself, that gives the V and J calls and clone size. The sample has about 270,000 distinct CDR3 sequences on record, approximately 21% of them singletons. 50% to 75% of the sample rests with the top ten.

The sequence joins TRBV18 to TRBJ2-1; TRBD2 is perhaps the D gene, given 5 matching bases. The TCR sequence derives from a man aged 25-45 years with Graves' ophthalmopathy. Sequences were obtained from blood. The sequenced DNA is TGTGCCAGCTCACCACAAAGAGGGAATACCTACAATGAGCAGTTCTTC. Translated, this gives CASSPQRGNTYNEQFF.